The 9 T cell receptor beta chains below come from one sample, sequenced in a study of blood T cell repertoires in COVID-19. Assay: immunoSEQ multiplex PCR; the TCRdb copy retains only in-frame clones and omits some. The sample records some 160,000 clones, 65% to 90% being singletons. The sequenced material came from peripheral blood. The receptors originated from a human donor in a cohort sampled during active COVID-19.

The chain recombines TRBV19 with TRBJ1-4; the match to TRBD1 covers 10 bases. Germline assignment: CDR1 LNHDA and CDR2 SQIVND (reference sequence). Losses at the gene ends were 6 bases for V and 7 bases for J; bases not matched to a gene: 8. The CDR3 runs 15 residues. CDR3 in DNA: TGTGCCAGTAGCCCCCCGACAGGGGGCGGTGAAAAACTGTTTTTT. It codes for CASSPPTGGGEKLFF. The entire variable domain, with the rest obtained from reference TRBV19 and TRBJ1-4, is as follows: DGGITQSPKYLFRKEGQNVTLSCEQNLNHDAMYWYRQDPGQGLRLIYYSQIVNDFQKGDIAEGYSVSREKKESFPLTVTSAQKNPTAFYLCASSPPTGGGEKLFFGSGTQLSVL.

A single count supports this clone. DNA for the CDR3: TGTGCCAGTAGTGTGACAGGGGTAGACACCGGGGAGCTGTTTTTT. Its protein is CASSVTGVDTGELFF. The chain links TRBV19 to TRBJ2-2; TRBD1 aligns across 8 bases. This CDR3 has 15 amino acids. The V segment lost 5 bases and the J segment 3 bases; nucleotides outside the gene matches: 5. Germline CDR1 is LNHDA and CDR2 is SQIVND (reference sequence).

This chain links TRBV29-1 with TRBJ2-7, with D perhaps matching TRBD2 (7 bases). Trimming left V 4 bases short and J 4 bases short, with 17 bases between. Per the germline V gene, CDR1 is SQVTM and CDR2 is ANQGSEA. The CDR3 length is 14 residues. The CDR3 sequence is CSVVLAGEGYEQYF. As DNA, the CDR3 is TGCAGCGTTGTCCTGGCAGGGGAGGGATACGAGCAGTACTTC.

The V and J genes are TRBV7-2 and TRBJ2-1, with 10 bases aligning to TRBD2. The CDR3 covers 15 residues. Trimming at V came to 3 bases and at J to 7 bases, leaving 6 bases not matched to a gene. The germline V gene encodes CDR1 SGHTA and CDR2 FQGNSA. CDR3 DNA sequence: TGTGCCAGCAGCTTTACAAGCGGGAGGGCAAATGAGCAGTTCTTC. Residues: CASSFTSGRANEQFF.

The rearrangement joins TRBV10-3 to TRBJ1-3; 9 bases align to TRBD1. The CDR3 loop spans 17 amino acids. The ends lost 10 bases at V and 3 bases at J; junction bases unmatched: 16. CDR1 is ENHRY and CDR2 is SYGVKD in the germline V gene. The CDR3 DNA reads as TGTGCCACCCTAGAATCCGGGACAGGGAAGGGTGGAAACACCATATATTTT. Residues: CATLESGTGKGGNTIYF.

The rearrangement joins TRBV6-5 to TRBJ1-4; D gene ambiguous. CDR1 is MNHEY, CDR2 SVGAGI, per germline. V lost 7 bases to trimming and J lost 0 bases, with 6 bases between them. This CDR3 spans 13 amino acids. Here the CDR3 reads CASKHATNEKLFF. The CDR3 DNA sequence: TGTGCCAGCAAACATGCAACTAATGAAAAACTGTTTTTT.

The chain joins TRBV6-5 to TRBJ2-7; the D gene is possibly TRBD1 (5 bases). CDR1 is MNHEY and CDR2 is SVGAGI in the germline V gene. V lost 0 bases, J lost 4 bases, and 13 bases lay in between. This CDR3 is 15 amino acids long. The CDR3, as DNA: TGTGCCAGCAGTTACTCTACAGGAATTAGGTACGAGCAGTACTTC. Translation: CASSYSTGIRYEQYF.

The V and J genes are TRBV10-3 and TRBJ1-2, with D possibly TRBD1 on 5 matching bases. Germline V lookup: CDR1 ENHRY, CDR2 SYGVKD. V was pared by 4 bases and J by 1 base, with 13 bases between. The CDR3 loop spans 15 amino acids. CDR3 coding DNA: TGTGCCATCAGTGTCGGGGGAGGCGGTAACTATGGCTACACCTTC. Translated: CAISVGGGGNYGYTF.

This chain connects TRBV14 to TRBJ2-7, with D possibly TRBD1 on 6 matching bases. V was pared by 4 bases and J by 1 base, with 8 bases between. This CDR3 is built from 13 residues. The germline CDR1 and CDR2 sequences are SGHDN and FVKESK. The DNA of the CDR3 is TGTGCCAGCAGCCTTGGACAGTCCTACGAGCAGTACTTC. Translation gives CASSLGQSYEQYF.